This TCR beta chain was obtained from a study of CDR3 diversity in severe acne. A single record per CDR3 protein comes from TCRdb applying MiXCR to the PCR reads. The sample has more than 70,000 distinct CDR3 sequences; less than 65% are singletons. The CDR3 covers 15 residues. Trimming removed 5 bases at V and 2 bases at J, with 15 bases between. Looked up from germline, CDR1 is KGHDR and CDR2 is SFDVKD. The V gene is TRBV24-1, the J gene TRBJ2-7, with TRBD2 as a possible D gene (5 bases). This TCR came from a male donor with severe acne vulgaris. The sequenced sample was blood. The CDR3 loop reads CATSAGGRTPYEQYF. CDR3 in DNA: TGTGCCACCAGTGCTGGCGGGCGGACCCCCTACGAGCAGTACTTC.